Here is one T cell receptor beta chain with its context. Authors' processing steps: Using reference gene primer amplification, nucleated cell counts were estimated. Here immunoSEQ multiplex PCR was the method, and the copy in TCRdb shows in-frame clones only, minus some. For V, J and clone size, that table is used; D and trimming come from the DNA. Here the sample spans some 30,000 clones, more than 80% being singletons. The data derive from a study of blood T cell repertoires in COVID-19. Across the whole study: Sites across the United States, Italy and Spain contributed samples from acute and convalescent COVID-19. From T cells, B-cell-depleted T cells, or PBMCs came the material, which was cDNA or gDNA.

The V gene lost 7 bases and the J gene lost 9 bases, with 11 bases spanning the gap. This CDR3 is 11 amino acids long. From germline, CDR1 is SGHRS and CDR2 YFSETQ. The sequencing sample was made of peripheral blood. The chain couples TRBV5-1 to TRBJ1-3; D perhaps matches TRBD1 (5 bases). The TCR originated in a human donor in a cohort sampled during active COVID-19. The CDR3: CASSPGGTIYF. The DNA of the CDR3 is TGCGCCAGCTCCCCGGGGGGCACCATATATTTT.